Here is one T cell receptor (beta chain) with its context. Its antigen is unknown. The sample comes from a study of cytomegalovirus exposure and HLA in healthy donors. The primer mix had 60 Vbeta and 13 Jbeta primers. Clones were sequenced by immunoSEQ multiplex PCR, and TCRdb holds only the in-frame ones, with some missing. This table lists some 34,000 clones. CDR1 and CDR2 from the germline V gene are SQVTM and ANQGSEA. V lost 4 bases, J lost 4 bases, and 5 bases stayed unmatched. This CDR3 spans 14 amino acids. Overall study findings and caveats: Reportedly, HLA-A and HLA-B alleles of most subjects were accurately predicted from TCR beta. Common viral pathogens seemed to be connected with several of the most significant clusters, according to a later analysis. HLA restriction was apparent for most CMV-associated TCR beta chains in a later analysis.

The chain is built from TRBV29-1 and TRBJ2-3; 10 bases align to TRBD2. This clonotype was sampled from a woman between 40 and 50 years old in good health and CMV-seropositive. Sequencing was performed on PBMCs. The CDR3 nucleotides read TGCAGCGTTGCAAGCGGGAGGGTCGCAGATACGCAGTATTTT. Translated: CSVASGRVADTQYF.